Below are 29 T cell receptor beta chains sequenced from a single sample in a study of cytomegalovirus exposure and HLA in healthy donors. PCR amplification relied on 60 Vbeta primers (plus 13 Jbeta primers). Assay: immunoSEQ multiplex PCR; the TCRdb copy retains only in-frame clones and omits some. The data show roughly 100,000 clones, with roughly 9.1% seen just once and more than 5% held by the top ten. Specimen: PBMCs. The origin of the receptors is a man aged 35 to 55 in good health and CMV-seropositive.

This chain links TRBV6-5 with TRBJ2-1; 7 positions agree with TRBD2. Trimming took 6 bases from V and 4 from J; bases not matched to a gene: 9. Looked up from germline, CDR1 is MNHEY and CDR2 is SVGAGI. This CDR3 region has 15 residues. The CDR3 coding sequence is TGTGCCAGCAGACCCAAGGGAGGGGTATACAATGAGCAGTTCTTC. It is translated as CASRPKGGVYNEQFF.

The CDR3 sequence is CASSMAGPSGDTQYF. DNA of the CDR3: TGCGCCAGCAGTATGGCGGGACCCTCTGGAGATACGCAGTATTTT. The chain employs TRBV5-1 and TRBJ2-3; possibly TRBD2 for D (6 bases). V lost 5 bases, J lost 5 bases, and 18 bases lay in between. The germline V gene has CDR1 SGHRS and CDR2 YFSETQ. There are 15 residues in the CDR3.

This clone was observed a handful of times. In the same sample, other DNA sequences code for this CDR3. V usage is TRBV6-5 and J usage is TRBJ1-5, with D hard to call. The CDR3 contains 14 residues. The V end lost 6 bases, the J end lost 0 bases, and 9 bases lay between the germline ends. Germline CDR1 is MNHEY and CDR2 is SVGAGI. The CDR3 bases are TGTGCCAGCAGCCGGGGTAATAGCAATCAGCCCCAGCATTTT. This codes for CASSRGNSNQPQHF.

The chain employs TRBV27 and TRBJ2-7; 10 positions agree with TRBD1. There are 15 residues in the CDR3. V lost 3 bases to trimming and J lost 5 bases; unmatched junction nucleotides: 7. Looked up from germline, CDR1 is MNHEY and CDR2 is SMNVEV (reference sequence). CDR3 bases: TGTGCCAGCAGTTTCAAGACAGGGGGCATCGACGAGCAGTACTTC. It encodes CASSFKTGGIDEQYF.

The table lists this clone with a few counts. The gene calls are TRBV4-1 and TRBJ1-1; D is undetermined. The CDR3 is 14 residues long. V was pared by 0 bases and J by 6 bases, with 11 bases between. Germline CDR1 is MGHRA and CDR2 is YSYEKL. The CDR3 sequence is CASSQEDRSPEAFF. Here the CDR3 DNA reads TGCGCCAGCAGCCAAGAAGATAGAAGCCCTGAAGCTTTCTTT.

In its sample, this clone was seen a few times. The V call is TRBV6-1, the J call TRBJ2-7; 8 bases are shared with TRBD2. The germline CDR1 and CDR2 sequences are MNHNS and SASEGT. This CDR3 contains 14 residues. V lost 4 bases, J lost 3 bases, and 5 bases stayed unmatched. The CDR3 is CASSGTSGIYEQYF. The CDR3 nucleotides are TGTGCCAGCAGTGGAACTAGCGGAATCTACGAGCAGTACTTC.

V gene TRBV18 combines with J gene TRBJ2-6; D not resolved. The length of the CDR3 is 16 residues. Germline CDR1 and CDR2: KGHSH and LQKENI. With 3 bases removed from V and 1 base from J, the gap between germline ends came to 10 bases. CDR3 coding DNA: TGTGCCAGCTCACCCCCGCTGAGATCTGGGGCCAACGTCCTGACTTTC. Translation: CASSPPLRSGANVLTF.

The chain joins TRBV7-9 to TRBJ2-1; 12 positions match TRBD2. After removal of 4 bases from V and 5 bases from J, the junction contained 3 bases not matched to a gene. This CDR3 is 15 amino acids long. In germline, CDR1 is SEHNR, CDR2 FQNEAQ (reference sequence). The CDR3 coding sequence is TGTGCCAGCAGCTCGGGACTAGCGGGTAACAATGAGCAGTTCTTC. Translation: CASSSGLAGNNEQFF.

The rearrangement uses TRBV5-1 and TRBJ1-1, with D maybe TRBD1 (6 bases). CDR3 size: 10 residues. The germline V gene encodes CDR1 SGHRS and CDR2 YFSETQ. The V and J ends lost 8 bases and 8 bases respectively, with 10 bases between them. CDR3 residues: CARSGQEAFF. CDR3 nucleotides: TGCGCCAGAAGTGGACAGGAAGCTTTCTTT.

The V call is TRBV29-1, the J call TRBJ1-2; D might be TRBD1 (6 bases). The ends were cut back, 3 bases at V and 7 bases at J, with 12 bases in the middle. Per germline, CDR1 SQVTM and CDR2 ANQGSEA. There are 12 residues in the CDR3. In DNA form, the CDR3 reads TGCAGCGTTGATCAGGGGATTGGTGGCTACACCTTC. Amino acid sequence: CSVDQGIGGYTF.

J is TRBJ2-7 and V is TRBV27; D is undetermined. V lost 6 bases to trimming and J lost 0 bases, with 12 bases between them. Germline CDR1 reads MNHEY; CDR2 reads SMNVEV (reference sequence). This CDR3 is built from 14 residues. Written as DNA, the CDR3 is TGTGCCAGCAGGCGGATGACCAACTCCTACGAGCAGTACTTC. The encoded protein is CASRRMTNSYEQYF.

This clone has a handful of counts. The J gene is TRBJ2-4, the V gene TRBV25-1; 9 positions agree with TRBD1. From germline, CDR1 is MGHDK and CDR2 SYGVNS. This CDR3 region has 16 residues. V dropped 0 bases and J dropped 8; count of bases not matched to a gene: 8. CDR3 in amino acids: CASSEYGDRDFDIQYF. The CDR3 coding sequence is TGTGCCAGCAGTGAATACGGGGACAGGGACTTTGACATTCAGTACTTC.

Notes on this clone: The junction departs from germline at one end; a sequencing error may be responsible. The genes are TRBV5-1 and TRBJ2-3; 7 bases are shared with TRBD2. Germline CDR1 is SGHRS and CDR2 is YFSETQ. The CDR3 is 12 amino acids. In DNA form, the CDR3 reads TGCGCCAGCAGCGAGGGTGGCCGGGACTACGGCTTT. Its translation is CASSEGGRDYGF.

The table lists this clone with a few counts. CDR3 DNA sequence: TGTGCCAGCAGCCCACACCTAAGAGGGATCTCCCGAGCGGGCGATACGCAGTATTTT. It translates to CASSPHLRGISRAGDTQYF. The chain employs TRBV9 and TRBJ2-3; D might be TRBD2 (6 bases). Germline V gene sequence: CDR1 SGDLS, CDR2 YYNGEE. Trimming cost V 4 bases and J 6 bases, with 30 bases left between them. The CDR3 totals 19 residues. Looking up the rest from reference TRBV9 and TRBJ2-3 gives the full variable domain: DSGVTQTPKHLITATGQRVTLRCSPRSGDLSVYWYQQSLDQGLQFLIQYYNGEERAKGNILERFSAQQFPDLHSELNLSSLELGDSALYFCASSPHLRGISRAGDTQYFGPGTRLTVL.

CDR3 DNA sequence: TGCGCCAGCAGCCAAGATCGGGCCAGCGGGAGTGATGAGCAGTTCTTC. This sequence encodes CASSQDRASGSDEQFF. V is TRBV4-1 and J is TRBJ2-1; TRBD2 agrees at 8 bases. The CDR3 has 16 amino acids. Germline CDR1 is MGHRA and CDR2 is YSYEKL. V was pared by 0 bases and J by 8 bases, with 9 bases of the junction left unmatched.

The V and J genes are TRBV19 and TRBJ2-7; a weak D match, TRBD1 (6 bases). Looked up from germline, CDR1 is LNHDA and CDR2 is SQIVND (reference sequence). The CDR3 extends over 14 amino acids. Trimming pared 6 bases from V and 3 bases from J, leaving 15 bases between. The CDR3 region has the DNA TGTGCCAGTAGACGTCCGGGACACAACTACGAGCAGTACTTC. Its translation: CASRRPGHNYEQYF.

The chain employs TRBV5-1 and TRBJ2-1; TRBD1 matches at 7 bases. V shed 3 bases, J shed 3 bases, and the junction held 6 bases outside the gene matches. Germline lookup yields CDR1 SGHRS and CDR2 YFSETQ. This CDR3 contains 15 residues. Here the CDR3 reads CASSSQGIFYNEQFF. CDR3 nucleotides: TGCGCCAGCAGCTCACAGGGGATCTTCTACAATGAGCAGTTCTTC.

This clone was observed a handful of times. The V call is TRBV5-8, the J call TRBJ1-2; tentative D call: TRBD1 (6 bases). The CDR3 runs 15 residues. The V end was cut by 3 bases, the J end by 5 bases, with 17 bases between. CDR1 SGHTS and CDR2 YDEGEE come from the germline V gene. The CDR3 nucleotides are TGTGCCAGCAGCTCCCCGGCGCGAACAGGGTATGGCTACACCTTC. Translating gives CASSSPARTGYGYTF.

The rearrangement joins TRBV12-5 to TRBJ2-2, with 9 bases identical to TRBD2. CDR3 length: 15 amino acids. Germline trimming cut 7 bases from V and 4 bases from J; bases unmatched to any gene: 7. The germline CDR1 and CDR2 sequences are LGHNT and FRNRAP. The CDR3 DNA is TGTGCTAGTGCTCGTAGCGGGAGTGCCACCGGGGAGCTGTTTTTT. Protein product: CASARSGSATGELFF.

The chain is built from TRBV6-1 and TRBJ2-1; D remains ambiguous. Germline V gene lookup returns CDR1 MNHNS and CDR2 SASEGT. V lost 10 bases to trimming and J lost 13 bases, with 17 bases between them. The CDR3 is 11 amino acids. For the CDR3, the DNA is TGTGCCACCACTCTTAGTAAGCACCAGTTCTTC. This gives the protein CATTLSKHQFF.

The gene calls are TRBV18 and TRBJ2-1; 10 bases agree with TRBD2. Germline values: CDR1 KGHSH, CDR2 LQKENI. V dropped 0 bases and J dropped 4; count of bases not matched to a gene: 3. The CDR3 length is 16 residues. The CDR3 DNA reads as TGTGCCAGCTCACCACCGGGACTAGCGATGTACAATGAGCAGTTCTTC. Its translation: CASSPPGLAMYNEQFF.

This clone turned up a few times. The chain links TRBV7-9 to TRBJ2-2, with 12 bases aligning to TRBD2. The CDR3 length is 19 residues. The V segment lost 0 bases and the J segment 0 bases; nucleotides outside the gene matches: 5. CDR1 and CDR2 (germline): SEHNR, FQNEAQ (reference sequence). CDR3 nucleotide sequence: TGTGCCAGCAGCTTAGCTAGGACTAGCGGGATGACGAACACCGGGGAGCTGTTTTTT. It translates to CASSLARTSGMTNTGELFF.

This clone was detected only a few times. The V call is TRBV5-1, the J call TRBJ2-3, with 7 bases lining up with TRBD2. There are 14 residues in the CDR3. V was clipped by 6 bases and J by 1 base; unmatched bases: 5. Germline V gene lookup returns CDR1 SGHRS and CDR2 YFSETQ. This CDR3 is CASNGLAGTDTQYF. CDR3 nucleotides: TGCGCCAGCAATGGGCTAGCGGGCACAGATACGCAGTATTTT. The full variable domain, completed using reference TRBV5-1 and TRBJ2-3, is KAGVTQTPRYLIKTRGQQVTLSCSPISGHRSVSWYQQTPGQGLQFLFEYFSETQRNKGNFPGRFSGRQFSNSRSEMNVSTLELGDSALYLCASNGLAGTDTQYFGPGTRLTVL.

The chain recombines TRBV6-6 with TRBJ2-1; 7 bases map to TRBD1. Looked up from germline, CDR1 is MNHNY and CDR2 is SVGAGI (reference sequence). The CDR3 has 15 amino acids. Germline trimming cut 5 bases from V and 4 bases from J; bases unmatched to any gene: 8. CDR3 protein: CASSQMGQSYNEQFF. The CDR3 coding sequence is TGTGCCAGCAGTCAGATGGGACAGTCTTACAATGAGCAGTTCTTC.

The rearrangement links TRBV5-1 to TRBJ1-1; 8 bases are a match to TRBD1. The germline CDR1 and CDR2 sequences are SGHRS and YFSETQ. J lost 2 bases, V lost 1 base, and 4 bases had no gene match. The CDR3 is made up of 15 amino acids. CDR3 amino acids: CASSLFGQGNTEAFF. Here the CDR3 DNA reads TGCGCCAGCAGCTTGTTCGGACAGGGCAACACTGAAGCTTTCTTT.

The V gene is TRBV2, the J gene TRBJ2-7, with unresolved D. Germline loops: CDR1 SNHLY, CDR2 FYNNEI. V gave up 2 bases and J gave up 5 bases, with 13 bases separating them. The length of the CDR3 is 14 residues. The chain's CDR3 is CASSERSTLHEQYF. The CDR3 DNA follows: TGTGCCAGCAGTGAAAGGAGTACCTTGCACGAGCAGTACTTC.

This clone was seen more than once but under ten times. The gene calls are TRBV5-1 and TRBJ1-1; 9 nucleotides align to TRBD1. Germline CDR1 reads SGHRS; CDR2 reads YFSETQ. Losses at the gene ends were 5 bases for V and 8 bases for J; bases not matched to a gene: 7. There are 13 residues in the CDR3. The CDR3 region has the DNA TGCGCCAGCAGTATACAGGGGGCCCAGGAAGCTTTCTTT. It yields the protein CASSIQGAQEAFF.

A note on this clone: One junction end disagrees with the germline gene, perhaps due to a read error. CDR3 sequence: CTSSQRTSGSWGETQYF. CDR3 nucleotide sequence: TGTACCAGCAGCCAACGGACTAGCGGGAGTTGGGGGGAGACCCAGTACTTC. The chain carries TRBV7-9 and TRBJ2-5; TRBD2 matches at 13 bases. Germline V gene sequence: CDR1 SEHNR, CDR2 FQNEAQ (reference sequence). The CDR3 spans 17 residues.

This clone was seen a handful of times. The rearrangement joins TRBV18 to TRBJ1-1, with D uncertain. Germline V CDR1 and CDR2: KGHSH, LQKENI. This CDR3 has 13 residues. V lost 2 bases and J lost 3, with 7 bases in between. The CDR3 sequence is CASSPSADTEAFF. The CDR3 DNA reads TGTGCCAGCTCACCATCCGCGGACACTGAAGCTTTCTTT.